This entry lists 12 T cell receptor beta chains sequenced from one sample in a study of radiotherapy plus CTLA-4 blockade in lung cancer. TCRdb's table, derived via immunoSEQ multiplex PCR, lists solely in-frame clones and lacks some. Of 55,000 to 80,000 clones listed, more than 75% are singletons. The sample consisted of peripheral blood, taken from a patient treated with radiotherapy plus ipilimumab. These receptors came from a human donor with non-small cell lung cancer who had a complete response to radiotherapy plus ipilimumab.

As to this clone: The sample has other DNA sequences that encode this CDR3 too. The CDR3: CASSPDRGSYGYTF. In DNA form, the CDR3 reads TGTGCCAGCTCACCAGACAGGGGCTCCTATGGCTACACCTTC. The chain joins TRBV18 to TRBJ1-2; 8 nucleotides line up with TRBD1. Per the germline V gene, CDR1 is KGHSH and CDR2 is LQKENI. CDR3 length equals 14 residues. V shed 2 bases and J 4 bases; nucleotides not matched to a gene: 3. The entire variable domain, with the rest obtained from reference TRBV18 and TRBJ1-2, is as follows: NAGVMQNPRHLVRRRGQEARLRCSPMKGHSHVYWYRQLPEEGLKFMVYLQKENIIDESGMPKERFSAEFPKEGPSILRIQQVVRGDSAAYFCASSPDRGSYGYTFGSGTRLTVV.

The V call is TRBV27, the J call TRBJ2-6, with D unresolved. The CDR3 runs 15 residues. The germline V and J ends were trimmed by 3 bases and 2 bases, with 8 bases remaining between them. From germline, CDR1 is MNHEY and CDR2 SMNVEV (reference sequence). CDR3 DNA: TGTGCCAGCAGTTTCAAGGGTGCTGGGGCCAACGTCCTGACTTTC. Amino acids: CASSFKGAGANVLTF.

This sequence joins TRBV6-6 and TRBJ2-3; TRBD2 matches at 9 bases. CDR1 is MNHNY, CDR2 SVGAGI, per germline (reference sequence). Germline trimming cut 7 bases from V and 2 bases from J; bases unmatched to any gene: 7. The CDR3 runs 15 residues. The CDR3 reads CASKRSGRSTDTQYF. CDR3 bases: TGTGCCAGCAAGAGGAGCGGGAGGTCCACAGATACGCAGTATTTT.

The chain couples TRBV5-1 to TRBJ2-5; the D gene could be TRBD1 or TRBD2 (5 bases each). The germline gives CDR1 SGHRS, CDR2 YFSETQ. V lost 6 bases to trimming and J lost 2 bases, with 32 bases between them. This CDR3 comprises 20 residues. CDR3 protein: CASTRGERGAWTRLQETQYF. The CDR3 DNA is TGCGCCAGCACCCGAGGGGAGAGGGGAGCATGGACACGTCTGCAAGAGACCCAGTACTTC.

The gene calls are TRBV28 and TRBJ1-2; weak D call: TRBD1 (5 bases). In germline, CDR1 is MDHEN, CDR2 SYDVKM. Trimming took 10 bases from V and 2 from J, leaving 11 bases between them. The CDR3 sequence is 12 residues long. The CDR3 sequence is CATIRVNYGYTF. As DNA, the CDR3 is TGTGCCACGATCAGGGTAAACTATGGCTACACCTTC.

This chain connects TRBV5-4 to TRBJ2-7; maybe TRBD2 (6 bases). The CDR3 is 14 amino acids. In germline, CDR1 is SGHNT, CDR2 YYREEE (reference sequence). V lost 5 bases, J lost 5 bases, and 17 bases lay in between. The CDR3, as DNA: TGTGCCAGCAGACGCGGGACGGTCTTTAACGAGCAGTACTTC. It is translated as CASRRGTVFNEQYF.

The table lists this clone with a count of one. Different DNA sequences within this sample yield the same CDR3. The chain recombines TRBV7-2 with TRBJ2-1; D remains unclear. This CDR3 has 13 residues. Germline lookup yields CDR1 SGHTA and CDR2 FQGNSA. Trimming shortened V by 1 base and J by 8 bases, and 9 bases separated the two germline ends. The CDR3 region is CASSLVSRYEQFF. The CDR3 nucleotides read TGTGCCAGCAGCTTAGTCTCCAGGTATGAGCAGTTCTTC.

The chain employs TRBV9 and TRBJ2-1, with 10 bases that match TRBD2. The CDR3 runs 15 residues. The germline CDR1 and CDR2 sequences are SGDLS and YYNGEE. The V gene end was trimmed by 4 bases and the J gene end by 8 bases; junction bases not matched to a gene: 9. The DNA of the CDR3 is TGTGCCAGCAGCACAAGTAGCGGGAGGAACGATGAGCAGTTCTTC. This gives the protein CASSTSSGRNDEQFF.

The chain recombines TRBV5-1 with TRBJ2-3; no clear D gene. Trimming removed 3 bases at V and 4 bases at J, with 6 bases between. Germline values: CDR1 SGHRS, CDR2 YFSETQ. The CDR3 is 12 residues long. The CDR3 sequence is CASSSPSDTQYF. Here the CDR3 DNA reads TGCGCCAGCAGCTCACCCTCAGATACGCAGTATTTT.

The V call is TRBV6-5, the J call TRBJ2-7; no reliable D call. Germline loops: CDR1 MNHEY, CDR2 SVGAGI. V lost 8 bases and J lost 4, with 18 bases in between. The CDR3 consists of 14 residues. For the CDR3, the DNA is TGTGCCAGCGCAGCCCTAAGGTTAGGGTACGAGCAGTACTTC. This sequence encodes CASAALRLGYEQYF.

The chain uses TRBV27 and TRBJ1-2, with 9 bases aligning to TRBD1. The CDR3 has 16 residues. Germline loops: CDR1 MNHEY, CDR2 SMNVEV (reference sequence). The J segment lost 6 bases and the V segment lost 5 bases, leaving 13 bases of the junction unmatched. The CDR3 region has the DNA TGTGCCAGCAGTCCCCCGGGACAGGGCTCTTTGGATGGCTACACCTTC. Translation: CASSPPGQGSLDGYTF.

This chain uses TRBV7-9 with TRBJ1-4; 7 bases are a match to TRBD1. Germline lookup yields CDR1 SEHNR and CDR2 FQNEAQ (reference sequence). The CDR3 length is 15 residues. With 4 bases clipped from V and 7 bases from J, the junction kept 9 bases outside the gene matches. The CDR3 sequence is CASSSMTGISEKLFF. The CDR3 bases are TGTGCCAGCAGCTCTATGACAGGGATTAGTGAAAAACTGTTTTTT. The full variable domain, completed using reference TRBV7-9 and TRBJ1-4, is DTGVSQNPRHKITKRGQNVTFRCDPISEHNRLYWYRQTLGQGPEFLTYFQNEAQLEKSRLLSDRFSAERPKGSFSTLEIQRTEQGDSAMYLCASSSMTGISEKLFFGSGTQLSVL.